A single sample gave rise to the 19 T cell receptor beta chains below, sequenced in a study of T-cell memory formation after mild COVID-19. Each CDR3 protein is one row after TCRdb ran MiXCR on the 5' RACE reads. The data hold about 340,000 distinct CDR3 sequences, with 20% to 25% observed a single time. Sequencing was performed on PBMCs or a T cell subset sorted from them (not recorded which). The source is a man in his late teens or twenties who had mild COVID-19 (a few samples of this study predate the infection). Cell type and time point are not known.

This clonotype has just a few counts. This chain links TRBV9 with TRBJ1-2; 7 bases line up with TRBD1. This CDR3 is built from 13 residues. CDR1 and CDR2 (germline): SGDLS, YYNGEE. Germline trimming cut 3 bases from V and 8 bases from J; bases unmatched to any gene: 7. CDR3 loop: CASSADRVWGYTF. As DNA, the CDR3 is TGTGCCAGCAGCGCAGACAGGGTTTGGGGCTACACCTTC.

This clonotype was found many times. The V gene is TRBV7-2, the J gene TRBJ2-2; D is unclear. The CDR3 contains 11 residues. The germline V gene encodes CDR1 SGHTA and CDR2 FQGNSA. V lost 6 bases and J 1 base, leaving 0 bases between the germline ends. The DNA for the CDR3 is TGTGCCAGCAGGAACACCGGGGAGCTGTTTTTT. It codes for CASRNTGELFF.

This clonotype was recorded a few times. V gene TRBV5-5 combines with J gene TRBJ1-2; D is possibly TRBD1 (5 bases). The CDR3 extends over 15 amino acids. Germline CDR1 reads SGHKS; CDR2 reads YYEKEE (reference sequence). V was shortened by 3 bases and J by 8 bases, with 20 bases between the two germline ends. CDR3 amino acids: CASSSEGRQGSGYTF. As DNA, the CDR3 is TGTGCCAGCAGCTCAGAAGGTCGGCAGGGTTCGGGCTACACCTTC.

The rearrangement joins TRBV7-3 to TRBJ2-2; 9 nucleotides match TRBD1. The length of the CDR3 is 17 residues. Germline CDR1 reads SGHTA; CDR2 reads FQGTGA. J gave up 6 bases and V 5 bases, and 13 bases lay outside the gene matches. The CDR3 is CASSPLPGQGRAGELFF. The DNA of the CDR3 is TGTGCCAGCAGCCCCCTGCCAGGACAGGGGAGGGCCGGGGAGCTGTTTTTT.

The chain is built from TRBV7-8 and TRBJ2-2; no reliable D call. Trimming stripped 0 bases from V and 5 bases from J, with 7 bases between. The CDR3 runs to 14 residues. Germline CDR1 and CDR2: SGHVS and FQNEAQ. CDR3 sequence reads: CASSLALRTGELFF. CDR3 coding DNA: TGTGCCAGCAGCTTAGCGCTGAGAACCGGGGAGCTGTTTTTT.

The chain has TRBV27 and TRBJ1-5, with D perhaps matching TRBD1 (5 bases). Germline CDR1 is MNHEY and CDR2 is SMNVEV (reference sequence). This CDR3 spans 17 amino acids. The V and J ends lost 5 bases and 3 bases respectively, with 20 bases between them. CDR3 coding DNA: TGTGCCAGCAGTCCCAAATACCAGGGCCCCCACAATCAGCCCCAGCATTTT. Encoded protein: CASSPKYQGPHNQPQHF.

This clonotype was counted ten times or more. At one end, the junction sequence differs from germline, possibly due to a read error. The chain couples TRBV4-1 to TRBJ1-1; 9 positions match TRBD1. The germline V gene encodes CDR1 MGHRA and CDR2 YSYEKL. The CDR3 contains 12 residues. For the CDR3, the DNA is TGCGCCAGCAGCCTCCAACAGGGGGCCGAGGTCTTT. Protein: CASSLQQGAEVF.

The chain links TRBV2 to TRBJ1-2; TRBD1 matches at 7 bases. The CDR3 has 13 amino acids. V lost 6 bases and J lost 4; bases outside the gene matches: 5. Germline V gene data show CDR1 as SNHLY and CDR2 as FYNNEI. The CDR3 bases are TGTGCCAGCAGACAGGGGCTTAGCTATGGCTACACCTTC. It is translated as CASRQGLSYGYTF.

This clonotype was counted between two and nine times. The chain joins TRBV10-3 to TRBJ1-1; 8 bases align to TRBD1. The ends lost 0 bases at V and 2 bases at J; junction bases unmatched: 8. In germline, CDR1 is ENHRY, CDR2 SYGVKD. The CDR3 spans 17 residues. CDR3 sequence: CAISESGQGRRNTEAFF. DNA of the CDR3: TGTGCCATCAGTGAGTCCGGACAGGGCCGTCGCAACACTGAAGCTTTCTTT.

The chain employs TRBV12-3 or TRBV12-4 and TRBJ2-7; TRBD1 matches 7 bases. This CDR3 comprises 14 residues. V dropped 1 base and J dropped 5; count of bases not matched to a gene: 5. DNA for the CDR3: TGTGCCAGCAGTTTAGGACAGGGTAACAACGAGCAGTACTTC. It yields the protein CASSLGQGNNEQYF.

The V and J genes are TRBV18 and TRBJ2-6, with D possibly called TRBD1 or TRBD2 (5 bases each). CDR3 length equals 17 residues. Trimming left V 3 bases short and J 0 bases short, with 12 bases between. The germline CDR1 and CDR2 sequences are KGHSH and LQKENI. The CDR3: CASSPRDAGSGANVLTF. DNA of the CDR3: TGTGCCAGCTCACCTAGGGACGCCGGCTCTGGGGCCAACGTCCTGACTTTC.

The V call is TRBV7-2, the J call TRBJ1-3, with D perhaps TRBD1 (5 bases). Trimming pared 5 bases from V and 1 base from J, leaving 18 bases between. The CDR3 loop spans 17 amino acids. Germline V gene lookup returns CDR1 SGHTA and CDR2 FQGNSA. CDR3 protein: CASSTRGKQVSGNTIYF. CDR3 nucleotide sequence: TGTGCCAGCAGCACGCGTGGGAAACAGGTGTCTGGAAACACCATATATTTT.

This clonotype was seen just once. The rearrangement uses TRBV5-6 and TRBJ2-7, with D perhaps given as TRBD1 or TRBD2 (5 bases each). This CDR3 comprises 15 residues. From germline, CDR1 is SGHDT and CDR2 YYEEEE. V was shortened by 3 bases and J by 2 bases, with 15 bases between the two germline ends. The CDR3 bases are TGTGCCAGCAGCTCGACCGGGACGGTCGCCTACGAGCAGTACTTC. Its translation: CASSSTGTVAYEQYF.

V usage is TRBV5-5 and J usage is TRBJ2-2; 7 bases map to TRBD2. CDR3 length equals 16 residues. V trimming: 6 bases; J trimming: 1 base; junction bases outside the gene matches: 9. Germline V gene data show CDR1 as SGHKS and CDR2 as YYEKEE (reference sequence). The CDR3 loop is CASILGGGWNTGELFF. The DNA of the CDR3 is TGTGCCAGCATCCTGGGGGGGGGATGGAACACCGGGGAGCTGTTTTTT.

In the case of this clonotype: The junction shows a germline mismatch at one end, possibly a read error. This chain links TRBV7-2 with TRBJ2-3, with 10 nucleotides matching TRBD2. CDR1 SGHTA and CDR2 FQGNSA come from the germline V gene. The CDR3 is made up of 15 amino acids. The DNA of the CDR3 is TGTGCCAGCAGCCTCGGGCTAGCGGGGGATGATACGAAGTATTTT. As protein: CASSLGLAGDDTKYF.

CDR3 in DNA: TGTGCCACCAGTGACCCTAGGGAGGACACGTACACAGATACGCAGTATTTT. Amino acids: CATSDPREDTYTDTQYF. The V call is TRBV24-1, the J call TRBJ2-3; perhaps TRBD2 as D (6 bases). CDR3 length: 17 residues. In germline, CDR1 is KGHDR, CDR2 SFDVKD. V was trimmed by 4 bases and J by 2 bases, leaving 18 bases between them.

This clonotype showed up just a few times. The rearrangement uses TRBV15 and TRBJ2-5, with 8 bases identical to TRBD1. The CDR3 has 15 residues. Trimming at V came to 1 base and at J to 5 bases, leaving 6 bases not matched to a gene. Germline V lookup: CDR1 LNHNV, CDR2 YYDKDF (reference sequence). The CDR3 reads CATSRGSGGQETQYF. CDR3 sequence (DNA): TGTGCCACCAGCAGAGGGTCAGGGGGCCAGGAGACCCAGTACTTC. Full variable domain (remainder filled in from reference TRBV15 and TRBJ2-5): DAMVIQNPRYQVTQFGKPVTLSCSQTLNHNVMYWYQQKSSQAPKLLFHYYDKDFNNEADTPDNFQSRRPNTSFCFLDIRSPGLGDTAMYLCATSRGSGGQETQYFGPGTRLLVL.

This clonotype was counted between two and nine times. The chain combines TRBV2 with TRBJ2-5, with 8 bases that match TRBD1. Germline V lookup: CDR1 SNHLY, CDR2 FYNNEI. Unmatched junction bases numbered 6, after V lost 11 bases and J lost 4 bases. This CDR3 is built from 12 residues. Here the CDR3 reads CAYRGVAETQYF. The CDR3 coding sequence is TGTGCCTACAGGGGGGTCGCAGAGACCCAGTACTTC.

The V call is TRBV12-3 or TRBV12-4, the J call TRBJ1-2; the D gene is possibly TRBD1 (6 bases). Trimming pared 4 bases from V and 4 bases from J, leaving 19 bases between. The CDR3 totals 16 residues. The DNA of the CDR3 is TGTGCCAGCAGTTCCTATGGTGGGGGGCACGTCTATGGCTACACCTTC. Protein product: CASSSYGGGHVYGYTF.